These 29 T cell receptor beta chains were all obtained from the same sample, sequenced in a study of OX40 agonist ivuxolimab in advanced cancers. Method: immunoSEQ multiplex PCR; TCRdb's copy keeps in-frame clones and lacks some. The data hold under 85,000 clones, with about 86% observed a single time. This sample comprised CD4+ or CD8+ T cells sorted from blood, obtained in a trial of the OX40 agonist ivuxolimab. The receptors here all came from an adult with an advanced solid tumor such as melanoma, head and neck, liver or kidney cancer.

The chain is built from TRBV19 and TRBJ1-1, with D uncertain. V lost 7 bases to trimming and J lost 11 bases, with 26 bases between them. CDR3 length: 15 residues. The germline V gene has CDR1 LNHDA and CDR2 SQIVND (reference sequence). CDR3 bases: TGTGCCAGTATCGACATCCTGGGCGCTCGAATCGGGGCTTTCTTT. This gives the protein CASIDILGARIGAFF.

V and J are TRBV5-4 and TRBJ1-3, with 7 bases matching TRBD1. This CDR3 is 16 amino acids long. Germline V gene lookup returns CDR1 SGHNT and CDR2 YYREEE (reference sequence). Trimming cost V 3 bases and J 4 bases; bases outside gene matches: 10. The CDR3 nucleotides read TGTGCCAGCAGCTCATCAGGGGGAAATAGGGGAAACACCATATATTTT. This codes for CASSSSGGNRGNTIYF.

The V and J genes are TRBV4-2 and TRBJ2-1; 8 bases are a match to TRBD2. V shed 4 bases, J shed 6 bases, and the junction held 8 bases outside the gene matches. Looked up from germline, CDR1 is LGHNA and CDR2 is YNFKEQ. This CDR3 spans 15 amino acids. The CDR3 is CASSPPRGGFNEQFF. The CDR3 DNA is TGTGCCAGCAGCCCACCTCGGGGGGGGTTCAATGAGCAGTTCTTC.

This clone was observed once. The chain couples TRBV7-2 to TRBJ1-4; D gene uncertain. The CDR3 extends over 15 amino acids. Trimming removed 3 bases from V and 5 bases from J, with 13 bases in between. CDR1 and CDR2 from the germline V gene are SGHTA and FQGNSA. In nucleotides, the CDR3 is TGTGCCAGCAGCTTTTCCAGCCTACTAAATGAAAAACTGTTTTTT. Amino acid sequence: CASSFSSLLNEKLFF.

V and J are TRBV30 and TRBJ2-1; TRBD1 matches at 8 bases. Trimming at V came to 2 bases and at J to 3 bases, leaving 6 bases not matched to a gene. The CDR3 consists of 15 residues. The germline CDR1 and CDR2 sequences are GTSNPN and SVGIG (reference sequence). CDR3 amino acids: CAWSRGQGDYNEQFF. In DNA form, the CDR3 reads TGTGCCTGGAGTCGCGGACAGGGTGACTACAATGAGCAGTTCTTC. The variable domain in full, with the rest retrieved from reference TRBV30 and TRBJ2-1, is SQTIHQWPATLVQPVGSPLSLECTVEGTSNPNLYWYRQAAGRGLQLLFYSVGIGQISSEVPQNLSASRPQDRQFILSSKKLLLSDSGFYLCAWSRGQGDYNEQFFGPGTRLTVL.

The chain has TRBV5-1 and TRBJ2-7; 8 bases are a match to TRBD2. J lost 4 bases, V lost 0 bases, and 6 bases had no gene match. Germline V lookup: CDR1 SGHRS, CDR2 YFSETQ. This CDR3 comprises 15 residues. CDR3 amino acids: CASSLAPGGQYEQYF. CDR3 nucleotide sequence: TGCGCCAGCAGCTTGGCCCCGGGGGGGCAGTACGAGCAGTACTTC.

The chain carries TRBV4-3 and TRBJ1-6, with 9 bases identical to TRBD1. CDR3 length: 16 residues. Germline trimming cut 0 bases from V and 7 bases from J; bases unmatched to any gene: 4. Looked up from germline, CDR1 is LGHNA and CDR2 is YSLEER. The CDR3 loop is CASSQDPDRGNSPLHF. The CDR3 nucleotides are TGCGCCAGCAGCCAAGATCCCGACAGGGGGAATTCACCCCTCCACTTT.

The V call is TRBV2, the J call TRBJ2-3; TRBD2 matches at 8 bases. The CDR3 runs 13 residues. V lost 8 bases and J lost 9; bases outside the gene matches: 10. Germline assignment: CDR1 SNHLY and CDR2 FYNNEI. CDR3 bases: TGTGCCAGCGAACTAGAACGGGGGGGGACGCAGTATTTT. Translation: CASELERGGTQYF.

The V gene is TRBV30, the J gene TRBJ2-3; 10 bases are a match to TRBD2. The trim removed 2 bases at V and 6 bases at J, leaving 11 bases unmatched. Germline CDR1 reads GTSNPN; CDR2 reads SVGIG (reference sequence). The CDR3 runs to 16 residues. The CDR3 coding sequence is TGTGCCTGGAGTCAAACTAGCGGGAAGCCCTGGGATACGCAGTATTTT. Translation gives CAWSQTSGKPWDTQYF.

This clone was recorded only once. The V gene is TRBV12-5, the J gene TRBJ1-1, with 7 bases that match TRBD1. V lost 1 base and J lost 2; bases outside the gene matches: 13. This CDR3 has 18 residues. Germline V gives CDR1 LGHNT, CDR2 FRNRAP. The CDR3 DNA reads as TGTGCTAGTGGTTTGGCACCAAAAGGGGGCGAGGATAACACTGAAGCTTTCTTT. It is translated as CASGLAPKGGEDNTEAFF.

V usage is TRBV19 and J usage is TRBJ2-2, with 8 bases aligning to TRBD2. The junction had 15 bases not matched to a gene; V was cut back by 5 bases and J by 7 bases. Germline V lookup: CDR1 LNHDA, CDR2 SQIVND (reference sequence). The CDR3 extends over 17 amino acids. CDR3 loop: CASSEPRGAYRVGELFF. The CDR3 DNA is TGTGCCAGTAGTGAACCGCGGGGGGCGTATAGGGTCGGGGAGCTGTTTTTT.

This chain connects TRBV11-1 to TRBJ2-1, with 12 bases identical to TRBD2. CDR1 is SGHAT, CDR2 FQDESV, per germline (reference sequence). The V and J ends lost 3 bases and 10 bases, in that order; junction bases with no gene match: 4. CDR3 length equals 14 residues. The CDR3 protein is CASSLGLAGYEQFF. The DNA for the CDR3 is TGTGCCAGCAGCTTGGGACTAGCGGGCTACGAGCAGTTCTTC. Based on the CDR3 plus reference TRBV11-1 and TRBJ2-1, the full variable domain is EAEVAQSPRYKITEKSQAVAFWCDPISGHATLYWYRQILGQGPELLVQFQDESVVDDSQLPKDRFSAERLKGVDSTLKIQPAELGDSAMYLCASSLGLAGYEQFFGPGTRLTVL.

The rearrangement uses TRBV4-1 and TRBJ1-2; maybe TRBD1 (5 bases). V was pared by 0 bases and J by 4 bases, with 15 bases between. The length of the CDR3 is 16 residues. Germline values: CDR1 MGHRA, CDR2 YSYEKL. The CDR3 DNA reads as TGCGCCAGCAGCCAAGAAGGTCAGGAGGGGCGCTATGGCTACACCTTC. This sequence encodes CASSQEGQEGRYGYTF.

This chain joins TRBV19 and TRBJ1-3; a possible D gene is TRBD1 (6 bases). V was pared by 6 bases and J by 0 bases, with 12 bases between. This CDR3 region has 15 residues. Germline-derived CDR1 and CDR2 are LNHDA and SQIVND (reference sequence). The CDR3: CASSGQSSSGNTIYF. The CDR3, as DNA: TGTGCCAGTAGCGGACAGTCGAGCTCTGGAAACACCATATATTTT.

This clone showed up just once. Germline and junction disagree at one end, which may indicate a read error. The J gene is TRBJ1-2, the V gene TRBV11-2; 7 bases agree with TRBD1. Germline loops: CDR1 SGHAT, CDR2 FQNNGV. This CDR3 has 16 amino acids. The CDR3 nucleotides read TGCGCCAGCAGCCAAGAGGGAGGGGGCGTCCTGGGTGGCTACACCTTC. This codes for CASSQEGGGVLGGYTF.

The chain employs TRBV14 and TRBJ1-2; D is unresolved. Germline V gives CDR1 SGHDN, CDR2 FVKESK. This CDR3 is built from 13 residues. V was clipped by 3 bases and J by 8 bases, with 13 bases between them. This chain's CDR3 is CASSHYEFMGYTF. CDR3 DNA sequence: TGTGCCAGCAGCCACTACGAGTTCATGGGCTACACCTTC.

This clone is a singleton in its sample. V is TRBV5-1 and J is TRBJ1-5; tentatively, D is TRBD1 (6 bases). The CDR3 consists of 15 residues. Germline V gene data show CDR1 as SGHRS and CDR2 as YFSETQ. V gave up 0 bases and J gave up 4 bases, with 11 bases separating them. The CDR3 nucleotides read TGCGCCAGCAGCTTGGGAGGACAGCCAAATCAGCCCCAGCATTTT. It specifies CASSLGGQPNQPQHF.

This clone appeared once. DNA of the CDR3: TGTGCCAGCCCAGATGGGCGAAGCGGGGGAAGCTCCTACAATGAGCAGTTCTTC. As protein: CASPDGRSGGSSYNEQFF. V is TRBV2 and J is TRBJ2-1; 8 nucleotides match TRBD2. V trimming: 8 bases; J trimming: 0 bases; junction bases outside the gene matches: 15. The CDR3 has 18 amino acids. CDR1 and CDR2 from the germline V gene are SNHLY and FYNNEI.

V gene TRBV7-9 combines with J gene TRBJ1-4; D not certain. Germline CDR1 and CDR2: SEHNR and FQNEAQ (reference sequence). V was cut by 3 bases and J by 4 bases, with 6 bases left in between. The CDR3 runs to 13 residues. The chain's CDR3 is CASSFRVNEKLFF. Here the CDR3 DNA reads TGTGCCAGCAGCTTCAGAGTTAATGAAAAACTGTTTTTT. Variable domain in full (rest from reference TRBV7-9 and TRBJ1-4): DTGVSQNPRHKITKRGQNVTFRCDPISEHNRLYWYRQTLGQGPEFLTYFQNEAQLEKSRLLSDRFSAERPKGSFSTLEIQRTEQGDSAMYLCASSFRVNEKLFFGSGTQLSVL.

The gene calls are TRBV5-6 and TRBJ2-5, with D possibly TRBD2 on 6 matching bases. This CDR3 is 15 amino acids long. Trimming removed 3 bases from V and 5 bases from J, with 17 bases in between. Per the germline V gene, CDR1 is SGHDT and CDR2 is YYEEEE. As DNA, the CDR3 is TGTGCCAGCAGCTGGGGGGACGCCCGAGGGGAGACCCAGTACTTC. It yields the protein CASSWGDARGETQYF.

J is TRBJ2-3 and V is TRBV19; D remains ambiguous. Trimming removed 9 bases from V and 2 bases from J, with 24 bases in between. Germline loops: CDR1 LNHDA, CDR2 SQIVND (reference sequence). The CDR3 is made up of 17 amino acids. The CDR3, as DNA: TGTGCCAGCGCTTCGCCTAAAACAAGATGGGACACAGATACGCAGTATTTT. Protein: CASASPKTRWDTDTQYF.

CDR3 nucleotides: TGCGCCAGCAGCTTGGCCGGACAGGGATGGGACGAGCAGTACTTC. The encoded protein is CASSLAGQGWDEQYF. The V call is TRBV5-1, the J call TRBJ2-7, with 8 bases that match TRBD1. The CDR3 spans 15 residues. Per the germline V gene, CDR1 is SGHRS and CDR2 is YFSETQ. J was trimmed by 5 bases and V by 0 bases; bases with no gene match: 7.

This sequence joins TRBV5-1 and TRBJ2-5; 10 bases agree with TRBD2. With 5 bases clipped from V and 5 bases from J, the junction kept 6 bases outside the gene matches. This CDR3 comprises 14 residues. Looked up from germline, CDR1 is SGHRS and CDR2 is YFSETQ. The CDR3 DNA sequence: TGCGCCAGCAGTCAGAGCGGGAGGGGGGAGACCCAGTACTTC. Protein product: CASSQSGRGETQYF.

This chain connects TRBV5-1 to TRBJ1-4; weak D call: TRBD1 (6 bases). V shed 6 bases and J shed 4 bases, with 13 bases lying between them. Germline CDR1 and CDR2: SGHRS and YFSETQ. The CDR3 runs to 14 residues. This CDR3 is CASTVGGSNEKLFF. Here the CDR3 DNA reads TGCGCCAGCACCGTCGGGGGCAGTAATGAAAAACTGTTTTTT.

The CDR3 nucleotides are TGTGCAAGATTTCACCCAACCCGGGCCCATCACACAGATACGCAGTATTTT. Translating gives CARFHPTRAHHTDTQYF. The V and J genes are TRBV12-2 and TRBJ2-3. TRBV12-2 is described as a pseudogene. The CDR3 consists of 17 residues.

The rearrangement uses TRBV5-5 and TRBJ2-3, with a tentative D call TRBD1 (6 bases). This CDR3 region has 13 residues. Germline CDR1 and CDR2: SGHKS and YYEKEE (reference sequence). V gave up 4 bases and J gave up 6 bases, with 12 bases separating them. The CDR3: CASSIGTPDTQYF. In DNA, the CDR3 is TGTGCCAGCAGCATCGGGACACCGGATACGCAGTATTTT.

The chain recombines TRBV5-1 with TRBJ2-7; 9 bases map to TRBD1. The CDR3 loop spans 14 amino acids. CDR1 and CDR2 from the germline V gene are SGHRS and YFSETQ. V lost 4 bases, J lost 2 bases, and 4 bases stayed unmatched. The CDR3, as DNA: TGCGCCAGCAGCCCGGGACAGGGTCCCTACGAGCAGTACTTC. Translated, it gives CASSPGQGPYEQYF.

The chain couples TRBV12-5 to TRBJ2-5; 7 bases agree with TRBD1. The J call may not be correct, given that the DNA end is closer to TRBJ2-7. The CDR3 consists of 15 residues. From germline, CDR1 is LGHNT and CDR2 FRNRAP. CDR3 in amino acids: CASGSSGTDTYEQYF. The CDR3 nucleotides are TGTGCTAGTGGTTCCTCCGGGACAGACACCTACGAGCAGTACTTC.

The gene calls are TRBV6-6 and TRBJ2-7; TRBD2 might be the D (5 bases). This CDR3 has 13 amino acids. Looked up from germline, CDR1 is MNHNY and CDR2 is SVGAGI (reference sequence). V was cut by 6 bases and J by 6 bases, with 15 bases left in between. The CDR3 is CASSPLSRGEQYF. The CDR3 bases are TGTGCCAGCAGCCCCCTTAGCCGGGGCGAGCAGTACTTC.